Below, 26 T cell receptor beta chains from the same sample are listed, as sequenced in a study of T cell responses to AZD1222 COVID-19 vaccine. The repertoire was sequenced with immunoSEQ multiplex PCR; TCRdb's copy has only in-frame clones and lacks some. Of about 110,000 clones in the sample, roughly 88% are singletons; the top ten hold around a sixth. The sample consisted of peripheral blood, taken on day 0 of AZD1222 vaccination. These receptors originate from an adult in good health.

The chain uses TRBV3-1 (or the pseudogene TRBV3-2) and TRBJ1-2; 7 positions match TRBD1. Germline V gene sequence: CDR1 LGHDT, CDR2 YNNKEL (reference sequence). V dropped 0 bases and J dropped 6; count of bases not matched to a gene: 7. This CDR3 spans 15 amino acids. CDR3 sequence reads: CASSQDLTGRNGYTF. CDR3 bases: TGTGCCAGCAGCCAAGACCTGACAGGGAGGAATGGCTACACCTTC.

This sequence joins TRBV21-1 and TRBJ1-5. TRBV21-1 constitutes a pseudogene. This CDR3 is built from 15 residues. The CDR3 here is CASSQRWDSNQPQHF. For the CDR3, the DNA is TGTGCCAGCAGCCAAAGGTGGGATAGCAATCAGCCCCAGCATTTT.

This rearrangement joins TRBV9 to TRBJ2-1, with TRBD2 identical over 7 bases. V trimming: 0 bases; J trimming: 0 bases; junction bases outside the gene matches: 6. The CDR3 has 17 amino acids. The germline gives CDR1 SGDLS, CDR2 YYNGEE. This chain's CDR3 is CASSVASGASSYNEQFF. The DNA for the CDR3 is TGTGCCAGCAGCGTAGCCAGCGGGGCGAGCTCCTACAATGAGCAGTTCTTC.

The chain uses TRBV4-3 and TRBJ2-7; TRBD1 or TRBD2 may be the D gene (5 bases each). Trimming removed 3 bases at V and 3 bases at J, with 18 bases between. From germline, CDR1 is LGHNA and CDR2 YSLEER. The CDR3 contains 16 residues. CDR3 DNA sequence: TGCGCCAGCAGCCACGCCGGGACCAGGGCCTACTACGAGCAGTACTTC. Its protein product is CASSHAGTRAYYEQYF.

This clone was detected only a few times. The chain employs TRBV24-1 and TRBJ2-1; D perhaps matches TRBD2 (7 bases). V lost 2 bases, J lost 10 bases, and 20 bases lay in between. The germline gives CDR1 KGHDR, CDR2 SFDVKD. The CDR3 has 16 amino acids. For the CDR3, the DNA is TGTGCCACCAGTGATTCGCGGGGGTGGCAGGGGCGGGAGCAGTTCTTC. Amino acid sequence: CATSDSRGWQGREQFF.

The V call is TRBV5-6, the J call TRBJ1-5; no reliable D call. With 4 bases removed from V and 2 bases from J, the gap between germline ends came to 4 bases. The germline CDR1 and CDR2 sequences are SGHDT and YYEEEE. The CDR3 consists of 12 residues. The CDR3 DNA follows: TGTGCCAGCAGCGTCGGCAATCAGCCCCAGCATTTT. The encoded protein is CASSVGNQPQHF.

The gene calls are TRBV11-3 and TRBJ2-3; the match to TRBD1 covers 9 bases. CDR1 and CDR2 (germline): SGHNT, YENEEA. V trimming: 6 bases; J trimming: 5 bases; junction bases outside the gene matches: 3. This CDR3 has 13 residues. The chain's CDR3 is CASRGQGVDTQYF. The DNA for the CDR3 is TGTGCCAGCAGGGGACAGGGTGTAGATACGCAGTATTTT.

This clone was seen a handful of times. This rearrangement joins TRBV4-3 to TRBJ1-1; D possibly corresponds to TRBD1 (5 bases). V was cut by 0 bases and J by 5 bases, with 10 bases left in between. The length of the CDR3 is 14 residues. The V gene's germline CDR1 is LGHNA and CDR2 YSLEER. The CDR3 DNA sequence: TGCGCCAGCAGCCAAGATGCCAGGGTGACTGAAGCTTTCTTT. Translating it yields CASSQDARVTEAFF.

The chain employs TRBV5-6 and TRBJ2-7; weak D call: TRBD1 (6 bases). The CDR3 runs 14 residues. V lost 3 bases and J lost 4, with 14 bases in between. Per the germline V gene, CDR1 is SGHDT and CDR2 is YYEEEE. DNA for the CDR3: TGTGCCAGCAGCTCGACAGGCGGGCTATACGAGCAGTACTTC. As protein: CASSSTGGLYEQYF.

The CDR3 region is CASSPKTPPGDTQYF. The CDR3 nucleotides are TGTGCCAGCAGCCCCAAGACCCCGCCAGGGGATACGCAGTATTTT. The rearrangement joins TRBV9 to TRBJ2-3, with D possibly TRBD1 on 5 matching bases. Germline CDR1 is SGDLS and CDR2 is YYNGEE. The length of the CDR3 is 15 residues. With 4 bases removed from V and 6 bases from J, the gap between germline ends came to 18 bases. Drawing the rest from reference TRBV9 and TRBJ2-3, the complete variable domain is DSGVTQTPKHLITATGQRVTLRCSPRSGDLSVYWYQQSLDQGLQFLIQYYNGEERAKGNILERFSAQQFPDLHSELNLSSLELGDSALYFCASSPKTPPGDTQYFGPGTRLTVL.

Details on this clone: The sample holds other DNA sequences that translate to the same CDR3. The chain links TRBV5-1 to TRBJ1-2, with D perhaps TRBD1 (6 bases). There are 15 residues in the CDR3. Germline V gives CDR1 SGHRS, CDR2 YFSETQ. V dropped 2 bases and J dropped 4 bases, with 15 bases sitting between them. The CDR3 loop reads CASSLERGSPYGYTF. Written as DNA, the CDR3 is TGCGCCAGCAGCTTAGAGAGGGGGAGTCCCTATGGCTACACCTTC. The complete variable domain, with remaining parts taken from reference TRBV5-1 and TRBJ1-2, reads KAGVTQTPRYLIKTRGQQVTLSCSPISGHRSVSWYQQTPGQGLQFLFEYFSETQRNKGNFPGRFSGRQFSNSRSEMNVSTLELGDSALYLCASSLERGSPYGYTFGSGTRLTVV.

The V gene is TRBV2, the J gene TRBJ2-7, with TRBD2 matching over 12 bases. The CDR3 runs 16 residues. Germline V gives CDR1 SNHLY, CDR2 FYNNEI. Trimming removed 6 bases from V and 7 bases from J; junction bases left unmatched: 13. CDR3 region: CASSVGASGRASEQYV. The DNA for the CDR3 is TGTGCCAGCAGCGTGGGGGCTAGCGGGAGGGCCTCAGAGCAGTACGTC.

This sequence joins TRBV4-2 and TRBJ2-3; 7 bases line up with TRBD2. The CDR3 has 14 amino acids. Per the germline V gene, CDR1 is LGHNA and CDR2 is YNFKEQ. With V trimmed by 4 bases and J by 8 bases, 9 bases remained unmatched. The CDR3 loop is CASSRNGRMGTQYF. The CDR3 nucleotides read TGTGCCAGCAGCCGTAACGGGAGGATGGGTACGCAGTATTTT.

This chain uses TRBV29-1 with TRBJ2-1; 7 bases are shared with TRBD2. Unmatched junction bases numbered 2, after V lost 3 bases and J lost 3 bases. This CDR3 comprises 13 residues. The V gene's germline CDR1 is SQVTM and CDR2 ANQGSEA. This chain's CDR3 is CSVEASGYNEQFF. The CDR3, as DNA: TGCAGCGTTGAGGCTAGCGGCTACAATGAGCAGTTCTTC.

DNA of the CDR3: TGTGCCAGCAGCTTGTTGGGACTAGCGGGAGGGGGAGATACGCAGTATTTT. Encoded protein: CASSLLGLAGGGDTQYF. The chain employs TRBV5-6 and TRBJ2-3; 16 positions match TRBD2. This CDR3 is 17 amino acids long. The germline gives CDR1 SGHDT, CDR2 YYEEEE. The V and J ends lost 1 base and 5 bases, in that order; junction bases with no gene match: 4.

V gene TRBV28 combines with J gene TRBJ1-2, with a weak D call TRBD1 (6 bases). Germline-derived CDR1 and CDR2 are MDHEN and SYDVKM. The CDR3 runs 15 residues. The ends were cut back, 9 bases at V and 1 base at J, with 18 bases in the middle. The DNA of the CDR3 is TGTGCCAGTCACCTCACAGGGTCCCTTAACTATGGCTACACCTTC. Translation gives CASHLTGSLNYGYTF.

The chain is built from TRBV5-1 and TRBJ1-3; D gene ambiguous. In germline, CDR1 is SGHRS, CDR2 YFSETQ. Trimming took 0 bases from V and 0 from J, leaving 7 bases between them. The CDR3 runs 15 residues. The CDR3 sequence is CASSLDGHSGNTIYF. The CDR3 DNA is TGCGCCAGCAGCTTGGACGGCCACTCTGGAAACACCATATATTTT. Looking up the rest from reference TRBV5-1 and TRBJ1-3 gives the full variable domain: KAGVTQTPRYLIKTRGQQVTLSCSPISGHRSVSWYQQTPGQGLQFLFEYFSETQRNKGNFPGRFSGRQFSNSRSEMNVSTLELGDSALYLCASSLDGHSGNTIYFGEGSWLTVV.

For the CDR3, the DNA is TGTGCCAGCAGTGGTCACCGGGACACGAACACTGAAGCTTTCTTT. This encodes CASSGHRDTNTEAFF. This rearrangement joins TRBV25-1 to TRBJ1-1; D is possibly TRBD1 (6 bases). The germline gives CDR1 MGHDK, CDR2 SYGVNS. The V end was cut by 4 bases, the J end by 1 base, with 13 bases between. The CDR3 loop spans 15 amino acids. Full variable domain (outside the CDR3, taken from reference TRBV25-1 and TRBJ1-1): EADIYQTPRYLVIGTGKKITLECSQTMGHDKMYWYQQDPGMELHLIHYSYGVNSTEKGDLSSESTVSRIRTEHFPLTLESARPSHTSQYLCASSGHRDTNTEAFFGQGTRLTVV.

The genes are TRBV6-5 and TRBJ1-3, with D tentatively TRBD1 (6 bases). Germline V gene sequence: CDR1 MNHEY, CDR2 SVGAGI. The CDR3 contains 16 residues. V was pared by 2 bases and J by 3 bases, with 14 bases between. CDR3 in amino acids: CASSYRTSGVGNTIYF. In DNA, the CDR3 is TGTGCCAGCAGTTACAGGACATCAGGGGTTGGAAACACCATATATTTT.

DNA for the CDR3: TGTGCCAGCAGCGCGGGACAGGGGGCTGAAAAACTGTTTTTT. Its translation is CASSAGQGAEKLFF. This rearrangement joins TRBV11-2 to TRBJ1-4; 12 nucleotides line up with TRBD1. V lost 5 bases to trimming and J lost 7 bases; unmatched junction nucleotides: 2. CDR1 and CDR2 from the germline V gene are SGHAT and FQNNGV. This CDR3 has 14 residues. The complete variable domain, with remaining parts taken from reference TRBV11-2 and TRBJ1-4, reads EAGVAQSPRYKIIEKRQSVAFWCNPISGHATLYWYQQILGQGPKLLIQFQNNGVVDDSQLPKDRFSAERLKGVDSTLKIQPAKLEDSAVYLCASSAGQGAEKLFFGSGTQLSVL.

The CDR3 DNA sequence: TGTGCCAGCAGTACATGGCCTTATAATTCACCCCTCCACTTT. Its translation is CASSTWPYNSPLHF. The rearrangement links TRBV6-5 to TRBJ1-6; D ambiguous. This CDR3 comprises 14 residues. Germline V CDR1 and CDR2: MNHEY, SVGAGI. V was cut by 5 bases and J by 4 bases, with 9 bases left in between.

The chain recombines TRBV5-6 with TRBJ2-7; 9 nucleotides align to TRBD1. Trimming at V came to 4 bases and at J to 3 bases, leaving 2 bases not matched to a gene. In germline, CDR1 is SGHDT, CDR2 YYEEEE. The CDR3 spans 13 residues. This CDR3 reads CASSAGQGYEQYF. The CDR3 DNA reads TGTGCCAGCAGCGCGGGACAGGGCTACGAGCAGTACTTC.

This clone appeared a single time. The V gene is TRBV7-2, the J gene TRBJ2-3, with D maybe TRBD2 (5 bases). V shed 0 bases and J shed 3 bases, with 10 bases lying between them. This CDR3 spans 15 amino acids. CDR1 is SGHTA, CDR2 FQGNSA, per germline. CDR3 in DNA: TGTGCCAGCAGCTTAGCCCGGACTCAGACAGATACGCAGTATTTT. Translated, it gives CASSLARTQTDTQYF.

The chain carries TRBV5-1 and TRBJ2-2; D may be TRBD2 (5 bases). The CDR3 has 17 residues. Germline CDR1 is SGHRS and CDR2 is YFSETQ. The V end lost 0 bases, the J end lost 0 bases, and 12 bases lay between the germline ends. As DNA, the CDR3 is TGCGCCAGCAGCTTGGGGTCCGGGATCACGAACACCGGGGAGCTGTTTTTT. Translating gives CASSLGSGITNTGELFF.

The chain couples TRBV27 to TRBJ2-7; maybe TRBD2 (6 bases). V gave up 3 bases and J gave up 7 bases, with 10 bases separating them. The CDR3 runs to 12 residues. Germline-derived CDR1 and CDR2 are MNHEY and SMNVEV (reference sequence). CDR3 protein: CASSFLGGEQYF. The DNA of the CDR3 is TGTGCCAGCAGTTTTCTGGGGGGAGAGCAGTACTTC.

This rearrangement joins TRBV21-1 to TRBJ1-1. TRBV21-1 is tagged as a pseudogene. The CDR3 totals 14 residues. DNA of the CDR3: TGTGCCAGCAGCACAGTGGATGGCTCAACCGAAGCTTTCTTT. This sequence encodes CASSTVDGSTEAFF.